This T cell receptor (beta chain) was observed in a study of cytomegalovirus exposure and HLA in healthy donors. The PCR ran on 60 Vbeta and 13 Jbeta primers. TCRdb keeps only in-frame clones here, not all; method: immunoSEQ multiplex PCR. The table records about 94,000 clones, 70% to 80% of them present only once. The TCR was taken from a man aged 30 to 45 in good health and CMV-seronegative. The sequencing sample was made of PBMCs.

CDR3 DNA: TGTGCCAGCAGCGTGGCTGCGCGCACGCGCGGGGGAGCGGGGGGCACAGATACGCAGTATTTT. Translating gives CASSVAARTRGGAGGTDTQYF. V gene TRBV9 combines with J gene TRBJ2-3, with 8 bases identical to TRBD2. CDR3 length: 21 amino acids. CDR1 is SGDLS, CDR2 YYNGEE, per germline. V shed 2 bases and J 1 base; nucleotides not matched to a gene: 21.